This T cell receptor (beta chain) was sequenced for a study of regulatory T cells in long-lasting Graves disease. This clonotype was counted at least ten times. Researchers made TCR beta libraries by using iRepertoire HTBI primers and running Arm-PCR on CDR3 regions. TCRdb passed the multiplex PCR reads through MiXCR, listing each CDR3 protein once. In the table there are some 470,000 distinct CDR3 sequences, 20% to 25% of which are singletons. As for time point: persistent/refractory GD, antithyroid drugs over 5 years with positive TRAb. The authors made the TCR library using RNA they extracted from PBMCs. From an endocrinology department in Xi'an, China, came the patients. V was pared by 3 bases and J by 5 bases, with 9 bases of the junction left unmatched. There are 15 residues in the CDR3. Germline CDR1 reads MDHEN; CDR2 reads SYDVKM.

The rearrangement joins TRBV28 to TRBJ2-7, with 8 bases identical to TRBD1. This clonotype originated in a female donor with Graves disease. The material was peripheral blood mononuclear cells (PBMCs), obtained when the disease was refractory, from a patient treated with antithyroid drugs. The CDR3 protein is CASSLLQGGTHEQYF. For the CDR3, the DNA is TGTGCCAGCAGTTTGTTACAGGGGGGTACCCACGAGCAGTACTTC.